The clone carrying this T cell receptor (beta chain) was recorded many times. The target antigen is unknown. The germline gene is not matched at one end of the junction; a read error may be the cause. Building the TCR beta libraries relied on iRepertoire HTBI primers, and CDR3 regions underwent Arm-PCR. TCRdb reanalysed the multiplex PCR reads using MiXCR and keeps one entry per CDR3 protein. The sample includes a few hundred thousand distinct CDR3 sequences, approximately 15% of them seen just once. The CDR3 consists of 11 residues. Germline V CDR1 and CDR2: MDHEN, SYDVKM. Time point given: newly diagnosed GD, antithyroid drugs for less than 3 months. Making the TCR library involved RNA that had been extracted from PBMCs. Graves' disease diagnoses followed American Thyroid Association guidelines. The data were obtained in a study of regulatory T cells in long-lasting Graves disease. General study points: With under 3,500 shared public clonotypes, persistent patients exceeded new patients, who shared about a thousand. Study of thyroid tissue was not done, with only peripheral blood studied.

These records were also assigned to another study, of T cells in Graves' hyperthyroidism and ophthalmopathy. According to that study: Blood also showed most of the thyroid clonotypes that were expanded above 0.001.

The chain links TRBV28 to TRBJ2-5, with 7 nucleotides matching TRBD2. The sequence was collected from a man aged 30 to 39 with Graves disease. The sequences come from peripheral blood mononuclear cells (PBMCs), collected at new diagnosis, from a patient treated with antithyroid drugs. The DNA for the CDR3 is TGTGCCAGCAGTTCGGGAGGCAAATTCTGCTTC. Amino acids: CASSSGGKFCF.